The 10 T cell receptor beta chains given below trace back to one sample, sequenced in a study of CD8 T cells in Susac syndrome. RNA, at about 0.45 to 1 ug, was reverse transcribed with random hexamers. TCRdb used MiXCR to reprocess the immunoSEQ multiplex PCR reads, holding one entry per CDR3 protein. Of roughly 120,000 distinct CDR3 sequences listed, approximately 93% were seen once; the top ten hold less than 0.4%. Material for sequencing was CD8+ T cells from PBMCs. All receptors come from a human donor with multiple sclerosis.

The chain recombines TRBV10-3 with TRBJ2-5, with 8 bases that match TRBD2. V lost 6 bases to trimming and J lost 5 bases; unmatched junction nucleotides: 11. The CDR3 sequence is 15 residues long. From germline, CDR1 is ENHRY and CDR2 SYGVKD. The CDR3 DNA sequence: TGTGCCATCAGGGACCCCCCAGCGGGGGACGAGACCCAGTACTTC. Amino acid sequence: CAIRDPPAGDETQYF.

There are a few counts of this clonotype. The CDR3: CASSRGNTEAFF. The CDR3, as DNA: TGTGCCAGCTCTCGGGGGAACACTGAAGCTTTCTTT. The chain employs TRBV19 and TRBJ1-1, with D unresolved. V was cut by 9 bases and J by 1 base, with 9 bases left in between. Germline V gene data show CDR1 as LNHDA and CDR2 as SQIVND (reference sequence). CDR3 length: 12 residues.

The gene calls are TRBV27 and TRBJ2-5; 12 bases align to TRBD2. This CDR3 comprises 15 residues. The junction had 5 bases not matched to a gene; V was cut back by 5 bases and J by 4 bases. Germline V gene data show CDR1 as MNHEY and CDR2 as SMNVEV (reference sequence). The CDR3 protein is CASSPSGGASETQYF. The CDR3 DNA reads as TGTGCCAGCAGTCCTAGCGGGGGGGCCTCAGAGACCCAGTACTTC.

The chain links TRBV6-6 to TRBJ2-7; TRBD1 is a possible D gene (6 bases). V was pared by 8 bases and J by 6 bases, with 20 bases between. The CDR3 is made up of 14 amino acids. Germline CDR1 is MNHNY and CDR2 is SVGAGI (reference sequence). In DNA, the CDR3 is TGTGCCAGCGGGCTAAGGGACAAGAGCAGCGAGCAGTACGTC. This gives the protein CASGLRDKSSEQYV.

J is TRBJ1-4 and V is TRBV7-9, with D tentatively TRBD1 (5 bases). Germline V gives CDR1 SEHNR, CDR2 FQNEAQ (reference sequence). The CDR3 is 15 residues long. V was pared by 5 bases and J by 4 bases, with 14 bases between. The CDR3 region is CASSGGTANNEKLFF. The CDR3 nucleotides read TGTGCCAGCAGCGGAGGGACCGCTAATAATGAAAAACTGTTTTTT. Complete variable domain (other parts from reference TRBV7-9 and TRBJ1-4): DTGVSQNPRHKITKRGQNVTFRCDPISEHNRLYWYRQTLGQGPEFLTYFQNEAQLEKSRLLSDRFSAERPKGSFSTLEIQRTEQGDSAMYLCASSGGTANNEKLFFGSGTQLSVL.

The CDR3 coding sequence is TGCGCCAGCAGTGGGTATAGTGACGGGGAGCTGTTTTTT. Translation gives CASSGYSDGELFF. The chain combines TRBV10-1 with TRBJ2-2; no firm D call. Trimming left V 4 bases short and J 7 bases short, with 10 bases between. The germline V gene encodes CDR1 WNHNN and CDR2 SYGVQD (reference sequence). The CDR3 contains 13 residues.

The rearrangement joins TRBV14 to TRBJ2-7; no reliable D call. V gave up 1 base and J gave up 2 bases, with 18 bases separating them. The germline gives CDR1 SGHDN, CDR2 FVKESK. This CDR3 region has 17 residues. The CDR3 is CASSQGAFGRVTYEQYF. The CDR3 DNA reads as TGTGCCAGCAGCCAAGGGGCTTTCGGCCGGGTAACCTACGAGCAGTACTTC.

The chain has TRBV11-1 and TRBJ2-5; D not resolved. Germline V gene sequence: CDR1 SGHAT, CDR2 FQDESV (reference sequence). V lost 0 bases and J 2 bases, leaving 10 bases between the germline ends. CDR3 size: 15 residues. The CDR3 loop is CASSLAPSGQETQYF. Here the CDR3 DNA reads TGTGCCAGCAGCTTAGCGCCCTCTGGACAAGAGACCCAGTACTTC.

The chain uses TRBV19 and TRBJ2-1, with D tentatively TRBD1 (6 bases). The end of the DNA fits TRBJ2-7 better, so the J call may be wrong. The CDR3 has 13 residues. CDR1 is LNHDA, CDR2 SQIVND, per germline (reference sequence). The CDR3 nucleotides are TGTGCCAGTAGTATTGGGGACAACTACGAGCAGTACGTC. As protein: CASSIGDNYEQYV.

V usage is TRBV20-1 and J usage is TRBJ1-2; 7 nucleotides align to TRBD1. V lost 3 bases and J lost 4; bases outside the gene matches: 5. The CDR3 length is 13 residues. The germline CDR1 and CDR2 sequences are DFQATT and SNEGSKA (reference sequence). The DNA of the CDR3 is TGCAGTGCTAGGACAGGGATCTCCTATGGCTACACCTTC. Amino acids: CSARTGISYGYTF.